This TCR beta chain was identified during a study of T cell repertoires in cytomegalovirus infection. At the level of the study: HLA-B-restricted CMV epitopes that are well studied were used alongside recently identified HLA-C-restricted ones. In public TCR beta signatures, there were indications of both CMV infection and matching HLA type.

MiXCR, run by TCRdb on the reads, gives a single entry per CDR3 protein. The sample holds around 85,000 distinct CDR3 sequences, more than 40% seen once. This clonotype showed up just a few times. Its specificity is unknown. Study-wide results and limits: CMV-specific HLA-C-restricted TCR beta clonotypes dominated the ex vivo response.

In germline, CDR1 is SEHNR, CDR2 FQNEAQ (reference sequence). The ends were cut back, 5 bases at V and 6 bases at J, with 11 bases in the middle. The CDR3 runs to 12 residues. Sequences were derived from CD8+ T cells from cultured PBMCs, sampled from culture after CMV antigen stimulation. This sequence joins TRBV7-9 and TRBJ2-7; D is possibly TRBD2 (6 bases). This TCR was sampled from a human donor in good health (CMV status not recorded). Some clones in this sample may be carry-over from other donors' samples. CDR3 loop: CASSLGSSEQYF. CDR3 nucleotide sequence: TGTGCCAGCAGCCTCGGGAGTAGCGAGCAGTACTTC.